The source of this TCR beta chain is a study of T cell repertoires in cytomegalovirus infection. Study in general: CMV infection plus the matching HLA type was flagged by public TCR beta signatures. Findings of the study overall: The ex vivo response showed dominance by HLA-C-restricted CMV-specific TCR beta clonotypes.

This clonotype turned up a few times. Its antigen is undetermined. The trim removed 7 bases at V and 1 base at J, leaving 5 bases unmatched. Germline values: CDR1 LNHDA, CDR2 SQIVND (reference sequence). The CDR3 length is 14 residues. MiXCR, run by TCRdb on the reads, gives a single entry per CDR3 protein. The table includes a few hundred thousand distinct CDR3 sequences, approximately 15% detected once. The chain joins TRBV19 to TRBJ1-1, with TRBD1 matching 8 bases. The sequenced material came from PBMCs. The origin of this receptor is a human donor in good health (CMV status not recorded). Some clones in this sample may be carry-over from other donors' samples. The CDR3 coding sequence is TGTGCCAGTATAGGGGGGACAGGGAACACTGAAGCTTTCTTT. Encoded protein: CASIGGTGNTEAFF.